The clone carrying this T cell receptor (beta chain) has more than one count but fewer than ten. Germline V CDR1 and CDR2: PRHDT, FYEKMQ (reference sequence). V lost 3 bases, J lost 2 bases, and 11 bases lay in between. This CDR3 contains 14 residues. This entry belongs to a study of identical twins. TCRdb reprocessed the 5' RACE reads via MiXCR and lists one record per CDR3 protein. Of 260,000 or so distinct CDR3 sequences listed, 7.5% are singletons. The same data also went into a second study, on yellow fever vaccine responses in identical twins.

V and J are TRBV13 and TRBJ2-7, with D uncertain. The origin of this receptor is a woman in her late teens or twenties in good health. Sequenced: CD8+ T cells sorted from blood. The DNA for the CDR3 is TGTGCCAGCAGCTTCGGGCTCCAGCCCTACGAGCAGTACGTC. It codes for CASSFGLQPYEQYV.